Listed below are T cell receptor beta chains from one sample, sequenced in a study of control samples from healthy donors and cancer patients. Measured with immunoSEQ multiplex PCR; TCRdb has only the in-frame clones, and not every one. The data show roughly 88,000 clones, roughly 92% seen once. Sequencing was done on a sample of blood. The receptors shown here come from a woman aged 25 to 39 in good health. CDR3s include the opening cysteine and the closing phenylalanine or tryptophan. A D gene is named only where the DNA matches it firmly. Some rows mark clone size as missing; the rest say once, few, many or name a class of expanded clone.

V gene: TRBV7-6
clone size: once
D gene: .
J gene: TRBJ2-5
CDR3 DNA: TGTGCCAGCGTTCGCCCATCGACCCAGTACTTC
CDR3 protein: CASVRPSTQYF

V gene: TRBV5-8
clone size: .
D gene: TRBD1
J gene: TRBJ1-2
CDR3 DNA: TGTGCCAGCAGTTCCGGGACAGGGGGCAGGGGCTACACCTTC
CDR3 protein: CASSSGTGGRGYTF

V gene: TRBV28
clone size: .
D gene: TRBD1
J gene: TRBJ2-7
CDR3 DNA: TGTGCCAGCAGGGGGACAGGCTGGCACGAGCAGTACTTC
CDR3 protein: CASRGTGWHEQYF

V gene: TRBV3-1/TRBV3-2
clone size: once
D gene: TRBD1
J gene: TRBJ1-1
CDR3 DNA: TGTGCCAGCAGCCCGGGGACAGCCTCTCCGATGAACACTGAAGCTTTCTTT
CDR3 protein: CASSPGTASPMNTEAFF

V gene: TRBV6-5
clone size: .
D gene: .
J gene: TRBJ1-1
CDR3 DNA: TGTGCCAGCAGTTACGGATTTCAGGTTTTGCGCACTGAAGCTTTCTTT
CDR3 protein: CASSYGFQVLRTEAFF

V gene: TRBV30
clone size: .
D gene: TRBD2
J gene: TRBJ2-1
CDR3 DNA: TGTGCCTGGAGTGGAAACCCGGGACTAGCGTTTAACCATGAGCAGTTCTTC
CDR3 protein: CAWSGNPGLAFNHEQFF

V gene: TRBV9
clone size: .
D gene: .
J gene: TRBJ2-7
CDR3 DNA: TGTGCCAGCAGCACCCAGCCCTACGAGCAGTACTTC
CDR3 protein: CASSTQPYEQYF

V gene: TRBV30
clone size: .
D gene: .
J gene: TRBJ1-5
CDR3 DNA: TGTGCCTGGAGGGGCCAGAGCAATCAGCCCCAGCATTTT
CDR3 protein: CAWRGQSNQPQHF

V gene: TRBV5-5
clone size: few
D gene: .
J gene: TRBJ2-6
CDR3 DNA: TGTGCCAGCAGCGCGGGCATAGGGCCTGGGGCCAACGTCCTGACTTTC
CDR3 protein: CASSAGIGPGANVLTF

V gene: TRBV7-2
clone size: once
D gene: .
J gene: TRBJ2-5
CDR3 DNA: TGTGCCAGCAGCTTCCCCCCGGGCGGGACCCAGTACTTC
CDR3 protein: CASSFPPGGTQYF

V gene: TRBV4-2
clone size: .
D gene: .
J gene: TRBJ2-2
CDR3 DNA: TGTGCCAGCAGCCAAGATCGGGCTAGCGTCGCCGGGGAGCTGTTTTTT
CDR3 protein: CASSQDRASVAGELFF

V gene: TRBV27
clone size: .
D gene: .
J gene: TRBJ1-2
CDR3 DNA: TGTGCCACCCGGATATCTGCTTACTATGGCTACACCTTC
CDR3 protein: CATRISAYYGYTF

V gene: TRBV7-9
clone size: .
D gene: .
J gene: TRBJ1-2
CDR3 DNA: TGTGCCAGCAGCCCAAGGGGCGCAGGGGCCTATGGCTACACCTTC
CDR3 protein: CASSPRGAGAYGYTF

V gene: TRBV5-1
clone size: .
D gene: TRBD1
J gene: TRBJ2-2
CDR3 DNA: TGCGCCAGCAGCGGCATTAGGGGGCTCGGGGAGCTGTTTTTT
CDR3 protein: CASSGIRGLGELFF

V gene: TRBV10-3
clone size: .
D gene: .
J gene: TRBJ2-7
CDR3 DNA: TGTGCCATCAGTGAGGGCGACCCGACCAGCTCCTACGAGCAGTACTTC
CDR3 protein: CAISEGDPTSSYEQYF

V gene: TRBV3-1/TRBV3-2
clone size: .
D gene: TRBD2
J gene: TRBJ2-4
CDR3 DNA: TGTGCCAGCAGGTCCAGCAGCACGGGGGGTGCCATTCAGTACTTC
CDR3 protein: CASRSSSTGGAIQYF

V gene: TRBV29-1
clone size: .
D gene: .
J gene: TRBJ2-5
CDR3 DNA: TGCAGCGTTGAAACGCTCAGACAGGCCCAGTACTTC
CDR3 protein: CSVETLRQAQYF

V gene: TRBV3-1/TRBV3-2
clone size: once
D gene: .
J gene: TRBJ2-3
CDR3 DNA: TGTGCCAGCAGCCAAGAGGTGGTAGATACGCAGTATTTT
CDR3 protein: CASSQEVVDTQYF

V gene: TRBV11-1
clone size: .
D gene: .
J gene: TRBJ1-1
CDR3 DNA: TGTGCCAGCAGCCAACAACGGGGGCGCACTGAAGCTTTCTTT
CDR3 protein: CASSQQRGRTEAFF

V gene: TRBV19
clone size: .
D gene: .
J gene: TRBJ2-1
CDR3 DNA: TGTGCCAGTAGTATCGCTCCAGGGAAGGATGAGCAGTTCTTC
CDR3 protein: CASSIAPGKDEQFF

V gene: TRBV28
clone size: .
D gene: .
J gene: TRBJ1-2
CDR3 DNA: TGTGCCAGCAGTTTAGGCGCGGGGTCCTATGGCTACACCTTC
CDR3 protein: CASSLGAGSYGYTF

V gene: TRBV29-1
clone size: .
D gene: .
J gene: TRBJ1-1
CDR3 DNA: TGCAGTGAGTCGATGGGGGGGCTAGGCACTGAAGCTTTCTTT
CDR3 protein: CSESMGGLGTEAFF

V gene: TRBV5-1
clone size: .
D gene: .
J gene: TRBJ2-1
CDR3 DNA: TGCGCCAGCAGCCCCGCAGGGGGGGGGTTCCAAAATGAGCAGTTCTTC
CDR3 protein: CASSPAGGGFQNEQFF

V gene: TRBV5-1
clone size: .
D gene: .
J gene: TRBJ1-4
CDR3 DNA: TGCGCCAGCAGTAGTGGTCTGGTTGAAAAACTGTTTTTT
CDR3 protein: CASSSGLVEKLFF

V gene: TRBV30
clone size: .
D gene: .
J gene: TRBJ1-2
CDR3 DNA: TGTGCCTGGAAGAATCCTTTCCTTAACTATGGCTACACCTTC
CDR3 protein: CAWKNPFLNYGYTF

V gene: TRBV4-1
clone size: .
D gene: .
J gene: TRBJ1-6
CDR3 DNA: TGCGCCAGCAGCCAAGAGATACAGAATAATTCACCCCTCCACTTT
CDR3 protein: CASSQEIQNNSPLHF

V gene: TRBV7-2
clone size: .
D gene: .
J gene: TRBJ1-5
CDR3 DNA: TGTGCCAGCAGCCAGCCAGGGGATGCTCAGCCCCAGCATTTT
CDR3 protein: CASSQPGDAQPQHF

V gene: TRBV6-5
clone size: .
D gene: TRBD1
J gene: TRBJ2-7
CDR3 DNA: TGTGCCAGCAGCTCTGGGACAGGACGAGACTACGAGCAGTACTTC
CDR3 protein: CASSSGTGRDYEQYF

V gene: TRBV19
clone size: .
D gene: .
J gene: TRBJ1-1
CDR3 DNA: TGTGCCAGTAGTATAGAAATGAACACTGAAGCTTTCTTT
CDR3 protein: CASSIEMNTEAFF

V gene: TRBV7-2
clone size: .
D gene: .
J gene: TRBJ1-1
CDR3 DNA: TGTGCCAGCAGCCTCAGGCTTTCCAAGGGTGTGGCTTTCTTT
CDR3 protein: CASSLRLSKGVAFF

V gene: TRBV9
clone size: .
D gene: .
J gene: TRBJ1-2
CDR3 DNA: TGTGCCAGCAGCGATTCCTCAGGGGAGGATGGCTACACCTTC
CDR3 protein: CASSDSSGEDGYTF

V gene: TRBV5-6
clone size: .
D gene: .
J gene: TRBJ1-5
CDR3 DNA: TGTGCCAGCAGCTTGGCCTCGGGATTTAGCAATCAGCCCCAGCATTTT
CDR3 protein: CASSLASGFSNQPQHF

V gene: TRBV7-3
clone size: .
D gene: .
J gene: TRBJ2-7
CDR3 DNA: TGTGCCAGCAGCCCTCCCGGGTCGGCCTTTCACGAGCAGTACTTC
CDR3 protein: CASSPPGSAFHEQYF

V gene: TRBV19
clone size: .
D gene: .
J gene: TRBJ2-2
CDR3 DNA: TGTGCCAGTATCCACCGGGGGCCCAACACCGGGGAGCTGTTTTTT
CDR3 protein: CASIHRGPNTGELFF

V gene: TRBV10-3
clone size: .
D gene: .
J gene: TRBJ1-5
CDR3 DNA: TGTGCCATCAGAAAACAGGAGAACCAGCCCCAGCATTTT
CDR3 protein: CAIRKQENQPQHF

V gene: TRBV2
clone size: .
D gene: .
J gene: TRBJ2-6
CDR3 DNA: TGTGCCAGCAGTGGGGTTGGGGCCAACGTCCTGACTTTC
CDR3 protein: CASSGVGANVLTF

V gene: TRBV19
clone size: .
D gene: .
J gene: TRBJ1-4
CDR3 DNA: TGTGCCAGTAGTGTTCTTCAGGGAAGGTCGGGGGAAAAACTGTTTTTT
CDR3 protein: CASSVLQGRSGEKLFF

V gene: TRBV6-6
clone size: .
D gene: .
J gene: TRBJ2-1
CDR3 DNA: TGTGCCAGCAAATCCGGGACAGAGCAGTTCTTC
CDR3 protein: CASKSGTEQFF

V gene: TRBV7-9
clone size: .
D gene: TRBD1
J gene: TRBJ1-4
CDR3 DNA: TGTGCCAGCAGCCCAACAGGGGGCAACGGTGAAAAACTGTTTTTT
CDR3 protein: CASSPTGGNGEKLFF